This T cell receptor beta chain was sequenced for a study of T cells after yellow fever vaccination. Study as a whole: SMART-Seq v4 Ultra Low Input prepared libraries from low-cell fractions.

This clonotype was seen a few times. Its target is unknown. Template-switching 5'RACE yielded the TCR cDNA; a universal primer site and UMIs were added in the process. TCRdb itself ran the 5' RACE reads through MiXCR, one entry per CDR3 protein. The table shows about 130,000 distinct CDR3 sequences, with 7.4% occurring only once. Overall study results and limits: Shared CD4/CD8 clonotypes were a small share, likely from convergent recombination. Booster sampling recovered most clones from primary vaccination (around 97% CD4, 80% to 90% CD8).

Germline values: CDR1 SGHRS, CDR2 YFSETQ. The CDR3 loop spans 14 amino acids. V lost 4 bases and J lost 14, with 19 bases in between. Material: CD4+ T cells sorted from PBMCs, obtained roughly 10 days after the first yellow fever vaccination. The clonotype originates from a young man who received the YFV17D yellow fever vaccine. The rearrangement uses TRBV5-1 and TRBJ1-6, with a possible D match to TRBD1 (5 bases). CDR3 coding DNA: TGCGCCAGCAGCCCGGGACCCCAGGACGGATCCCTCCACTTT. Protein product: CASSPGPQDGSLHF. The variable domain in full, with the rest retrieved from reference TRBV5-1 and TRBJ1-6, is KAGVTQTPRYLIKTRGQQVTLSCSPISGHRSVSWYQQTPGQGLQFLFEYFSETQRNKGNFPGRFSGRQFSNSRSEMNVSTLELGDSALYLCASSPGPQDGSLHFGNGTRLTVT.